The present entry profiles one T cell receptor (beta chain) with its context. Amplification of TCR beta CDR3 regions was performed using RNA transcripts as template. First-round RT-PCR of the TCR CDR3 relied on the HTBI primer set. TCRdb analysed the multiplex PCR reads with MiXCR anew, one entry per CDR3 protein. The data contain more than 450,000 distinct CDR3 sequences, 15% to 20% of them seen just once; the ten biggest clones take up 40% to 50%. CDR3 length: 12 amino acids. Germline V gene data show CDR1 as DFQATT and CDR2 as SNEGSKA (reference sequence). V was cut by 0 bases and J by 5 bases, with 5 bases left in between. This entry comes from a study of T cells in Graves' hyperthyroidism and ophthalmopathy.

Sequences were obtained from blood. This receptor was taken from a middle-aged man with Graves' ophthalmopathy. The chain recombines TRBV20-1 with TRBJ2-1; D is unresolved. Here the CDR3 reads CSARDLDNEQFF. CDR3 in DNA: TGCAGTGCTAGAGACCTGGACAATGAGCAGTTCTTC.